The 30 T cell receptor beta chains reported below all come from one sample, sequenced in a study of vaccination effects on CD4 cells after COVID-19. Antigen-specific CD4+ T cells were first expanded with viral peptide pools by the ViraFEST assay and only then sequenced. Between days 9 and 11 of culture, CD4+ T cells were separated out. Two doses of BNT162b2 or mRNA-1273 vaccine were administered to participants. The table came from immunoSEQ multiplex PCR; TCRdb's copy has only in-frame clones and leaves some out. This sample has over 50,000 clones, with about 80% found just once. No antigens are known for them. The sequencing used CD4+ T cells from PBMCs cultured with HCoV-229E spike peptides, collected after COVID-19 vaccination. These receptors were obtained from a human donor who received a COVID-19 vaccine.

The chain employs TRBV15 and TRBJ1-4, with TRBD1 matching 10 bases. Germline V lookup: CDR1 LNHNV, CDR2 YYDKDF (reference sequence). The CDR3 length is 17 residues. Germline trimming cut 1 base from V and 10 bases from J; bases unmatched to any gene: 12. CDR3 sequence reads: CATSRGISGTGDGKLFF. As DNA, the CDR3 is TGTGCCACCAGCAGAGGGATATCAGGGACAGGGGATGGAAAACTGTTTTTT.

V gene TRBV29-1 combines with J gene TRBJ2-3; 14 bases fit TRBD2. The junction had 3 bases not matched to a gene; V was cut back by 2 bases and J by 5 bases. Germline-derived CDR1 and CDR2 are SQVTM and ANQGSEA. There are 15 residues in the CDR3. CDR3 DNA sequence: TGCAGCGTTGAACGCGGGACTAGCGGGGGAGATACGCAGTATTTT. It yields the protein CSVERGTSGGDTQYF.

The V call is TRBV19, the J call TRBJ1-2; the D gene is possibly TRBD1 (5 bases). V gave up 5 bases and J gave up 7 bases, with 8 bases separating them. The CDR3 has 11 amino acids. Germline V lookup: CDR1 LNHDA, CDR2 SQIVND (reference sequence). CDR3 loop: CASSLGGGYTF. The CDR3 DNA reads TGTGCCAGTAGTTTGGGGGGTGGCTACACCTTC. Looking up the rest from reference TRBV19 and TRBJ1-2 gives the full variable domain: DGGITQSPKYLFRKEGQNVTLSCEQNLNHDAMYWYRQDPGQGLRLIYYSQIVNDFQKGDIAEGYSVSREKKESFPLTVTSAQKNPTAFYLCASSLGGGYTFGSGTRLTVV.

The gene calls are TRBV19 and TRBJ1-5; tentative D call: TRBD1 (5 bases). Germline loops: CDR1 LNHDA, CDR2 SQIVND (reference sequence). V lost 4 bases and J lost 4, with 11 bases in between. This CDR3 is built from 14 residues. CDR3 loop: CASSTNYRNQPQHF. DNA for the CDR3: TGTGCCAGTAGTACAAATTACAGGAATCAGCCCCAGCATTTT.

For the CDR3, the DNA is TGTGCCAGCAGCTTATCAGGGGGGTCTGGGGCCAACGTCCTGACTTTC. Encoded protein: CASSLSGGSGANVLTF. The chain is built from TRBV7-9 and TRBJ2-6; TRBD1 is a possible D gene (7 bases). V shed 2 bases and J shed 1 base, with 9 bases lying between them. Germline V gene sequence: CDR1 SEHNR, CDR2 FQNEAQ (reference sequence). CDR3 length: 16 residues.

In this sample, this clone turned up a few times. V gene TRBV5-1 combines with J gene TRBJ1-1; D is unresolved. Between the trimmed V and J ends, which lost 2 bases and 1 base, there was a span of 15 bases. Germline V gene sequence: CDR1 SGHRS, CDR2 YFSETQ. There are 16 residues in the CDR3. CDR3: CASSFAGVTENTEAFF. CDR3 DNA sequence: TGCGCCAGCAGCTTTGCTGGTGTGACGGAGAACACTGAAGCTTTCTTT. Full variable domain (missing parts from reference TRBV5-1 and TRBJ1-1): KAGVTQTPRYLIKTRGQQVTLSCSPISGHRSVSWYQQTPGQGLQFLFEYFSETQRNKGNFPGRFSGRQFSNSRSEMNVSTLELGDSALYLCASSFAGVTENTEAFFGQGTRLTVV.

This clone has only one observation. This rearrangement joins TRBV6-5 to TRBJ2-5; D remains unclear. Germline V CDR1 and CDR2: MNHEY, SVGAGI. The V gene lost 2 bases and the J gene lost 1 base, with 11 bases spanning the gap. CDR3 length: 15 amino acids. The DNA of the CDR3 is TGTGCCAGCAGTTACGCCCTCGGGTCCCAAGAGACCCAGTACTTC. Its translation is CASSYALGSQETQYF.

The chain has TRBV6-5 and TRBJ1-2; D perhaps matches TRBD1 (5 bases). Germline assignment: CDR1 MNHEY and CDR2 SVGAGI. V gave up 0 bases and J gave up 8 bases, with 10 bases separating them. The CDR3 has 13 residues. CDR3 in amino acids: CASSYSGLRGYTF. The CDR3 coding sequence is TGTGCCAGCAGTTACTCGGGACTCCGCGGCTACACCTTC.

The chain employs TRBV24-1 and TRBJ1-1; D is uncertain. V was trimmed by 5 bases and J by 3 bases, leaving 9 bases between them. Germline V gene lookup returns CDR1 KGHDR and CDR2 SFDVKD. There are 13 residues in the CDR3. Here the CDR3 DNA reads TGTGCCACCAGTGTTGGGAGGGACACTGAAGCTTTCTTT. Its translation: CATSVGRDTEAFF.

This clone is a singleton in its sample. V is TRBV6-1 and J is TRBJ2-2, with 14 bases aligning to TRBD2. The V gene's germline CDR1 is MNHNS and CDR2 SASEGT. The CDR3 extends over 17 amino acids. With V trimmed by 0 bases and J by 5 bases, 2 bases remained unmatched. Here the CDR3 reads CASSEARLAGGTGELFF. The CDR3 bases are TGTGCCAGCAGTGAAGCCAGACTAGCGGGGGGGACCGGGGAGCTGTTTTTT.

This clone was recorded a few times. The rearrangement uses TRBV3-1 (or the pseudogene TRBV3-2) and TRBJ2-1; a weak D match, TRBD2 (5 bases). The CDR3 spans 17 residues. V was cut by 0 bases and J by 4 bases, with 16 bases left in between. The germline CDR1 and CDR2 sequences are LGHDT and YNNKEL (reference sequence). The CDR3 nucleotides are TGTGCCAGCAGCCAAGATAGGGTCGGGGTCACTTACAATGAGCAGTTCTTC. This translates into CASSQDRVGVTYNEQFF.

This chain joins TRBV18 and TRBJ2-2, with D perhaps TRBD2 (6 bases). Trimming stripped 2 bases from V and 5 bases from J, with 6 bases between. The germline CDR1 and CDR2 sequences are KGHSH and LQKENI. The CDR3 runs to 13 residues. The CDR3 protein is CASSPGGTGELFF. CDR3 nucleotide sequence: TGTGCCAGCTCACCAGGGGGGACCGGGGAGCTGTTTTTT.

CDR3 in DNA: TGTGCCAGCAGTCACCGGGACAACTTTGCCAACACTGAAGCTTTCTTT. This sequence encodes CASSHRDNFANTEAFF. V is TRBV6-6 and J is TRBJ1-1; D perhaps matches TRBD1 (6 bases). Deletions cut 5 bases from V and 2 bases from J, with 18 bases between. Germline V gives CDR1 MNHNY, CDR2 SVGAGI (reference sequence). The CDR3 is 16 residues long.

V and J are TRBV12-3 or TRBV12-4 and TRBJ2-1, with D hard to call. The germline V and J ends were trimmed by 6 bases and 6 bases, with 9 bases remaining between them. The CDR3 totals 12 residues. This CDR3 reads CASRALGNEQFF. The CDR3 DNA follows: TGTGCCAGCAGGGCTCTCGGCAATGAGCAGTTCTTC.

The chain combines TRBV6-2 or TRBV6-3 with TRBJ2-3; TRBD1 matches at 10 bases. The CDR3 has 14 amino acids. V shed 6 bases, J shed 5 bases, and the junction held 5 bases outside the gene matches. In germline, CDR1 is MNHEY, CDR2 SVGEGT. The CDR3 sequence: CASSSRDRGDTQYF. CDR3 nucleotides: TGTGCCAGCAGCTCCCGGGACAGGGGAGATACGCAGTATTTT.

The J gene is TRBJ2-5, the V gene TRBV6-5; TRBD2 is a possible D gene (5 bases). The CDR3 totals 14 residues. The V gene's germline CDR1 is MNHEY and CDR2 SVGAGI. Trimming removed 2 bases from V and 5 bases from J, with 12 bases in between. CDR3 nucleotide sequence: TGTGCCAGCAGTTACGAGGGAGTTGGGGAGACCCAGTACTTC. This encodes CASSYEGVGETQYF.

CDR3 loop: CASSFGGGYTEAFF. DNA for the CDR3: TGTGCCAGCAGCTTCGGAGGGGGCTACACTGAAGCTTTCTTT. V and J are TRBV7-2 and TRBJ1-1; 7 bases line up with TRBD1. V lost 3 bases and J lost 3; bases outside the gene matches: 4. The CDR3 loop spans 14 amino acids. CDR1 is SGHTA, CDR2 FQGNSA, per germline.

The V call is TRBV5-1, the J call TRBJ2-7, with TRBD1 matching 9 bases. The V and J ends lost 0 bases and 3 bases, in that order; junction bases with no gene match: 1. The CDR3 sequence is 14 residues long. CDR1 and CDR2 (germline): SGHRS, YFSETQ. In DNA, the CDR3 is TGCGCCAGCAGCTTGGGACAGGGGGTCTACGAGCAGTACGTC. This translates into CASSLGQGVYEQYV.

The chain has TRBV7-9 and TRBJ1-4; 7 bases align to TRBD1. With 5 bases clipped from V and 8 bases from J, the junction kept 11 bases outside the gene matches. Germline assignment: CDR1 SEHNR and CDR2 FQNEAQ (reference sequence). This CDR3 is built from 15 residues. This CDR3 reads CASSGLRGRGEKLFF. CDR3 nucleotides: TGTGCCAGCAGCGGACTTAGGGGGCGCGGAGAAAAACTGTTTTTT. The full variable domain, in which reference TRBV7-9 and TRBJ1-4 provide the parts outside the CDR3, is DTGVSQNPRHKITKRGQNVTFRCDPISEHNRLYWYRQTLGQGPEFLTYFQNEAQLEKSRLLSDRFSAERPKGSFSTLEIQRTEQGDSAMYLCASSGLRGRGEKLFFGSGTQLSVL.

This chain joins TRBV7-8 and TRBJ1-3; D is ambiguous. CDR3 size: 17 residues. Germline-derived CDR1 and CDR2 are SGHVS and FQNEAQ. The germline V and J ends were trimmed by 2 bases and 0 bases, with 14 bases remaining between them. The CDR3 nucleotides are TGTGCCAGCAGCTTAAGGGCAGTCCCAAGCTCTGGAAACACCATATATTTT. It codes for CASSLRAVPSSGNTIYF.

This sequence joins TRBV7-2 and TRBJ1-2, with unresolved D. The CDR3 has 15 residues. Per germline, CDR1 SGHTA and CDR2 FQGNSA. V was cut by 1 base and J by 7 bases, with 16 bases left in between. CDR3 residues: CASSLEGSLLSGYTF. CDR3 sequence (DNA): TGTGCCAGCAGCTTAGAGGGCAGCCTTTTATCTGGCTACACCTTC.

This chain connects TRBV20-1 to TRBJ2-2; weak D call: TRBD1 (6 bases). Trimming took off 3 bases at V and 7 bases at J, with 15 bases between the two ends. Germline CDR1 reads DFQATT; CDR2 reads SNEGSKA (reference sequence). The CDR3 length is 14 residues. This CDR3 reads CSASQGYPGGELFF. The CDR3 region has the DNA TGCAGTGCTAGTCAGGGGTATCCGGGCGGGGAGCTGTTTTTT.

In DNA form, the CDR3 reads TGTGCCAGCAGCCAAGGAAGGCTAGCGGGGGTCACAGATACGCAGTATTTT. This sequence encodes CASSQGRLAGVTDTQYF. The chain couples TRBV3-1 (or the pseudogene TRBV3-2) to TRBJ2-3, with 10 bases matching TRBD2. Losses at the gene ends were 1 base for V and 2 bases for J; bases not matched to a gene: 6. Germline V CDR1 and CDR2: LGHDT, YNNKEL (reference sequence). The CDR3 has 17 amino acids.

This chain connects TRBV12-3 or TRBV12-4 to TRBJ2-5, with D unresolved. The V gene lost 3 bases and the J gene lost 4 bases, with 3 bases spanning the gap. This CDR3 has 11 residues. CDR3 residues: CASSLGETQYF. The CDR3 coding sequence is TGTGCCAGCAGTTTGGGAGAGACCCAGTACTTC.

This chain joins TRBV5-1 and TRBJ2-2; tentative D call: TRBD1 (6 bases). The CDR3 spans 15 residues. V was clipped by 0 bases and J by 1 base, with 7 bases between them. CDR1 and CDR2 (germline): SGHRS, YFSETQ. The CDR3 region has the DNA TGCGCCAGCAGCTTGGCGGGACAGAACACCGGGGAGCTGTTTTTT. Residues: CASSLAGQNTGELFF. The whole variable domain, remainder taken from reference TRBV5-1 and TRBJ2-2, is KAGVTQTPRYLIKTRGQQVTLSCSPISGHRSVSWYQQTPGQGLQFLFEYFSETQRNKGNFPGRFSGRQFSNSRSEMNVSTLELGDSALYLCASSLAGQNTGELFFGEGSRLTVL.

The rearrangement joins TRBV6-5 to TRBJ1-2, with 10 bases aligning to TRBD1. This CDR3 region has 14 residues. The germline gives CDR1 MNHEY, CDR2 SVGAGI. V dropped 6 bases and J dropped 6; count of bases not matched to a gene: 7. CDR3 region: CASSRTGGNNGYTF. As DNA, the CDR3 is TGTGCCAGCAGCAGGACAGGGGGTAATAATGGCTACACCTTC.

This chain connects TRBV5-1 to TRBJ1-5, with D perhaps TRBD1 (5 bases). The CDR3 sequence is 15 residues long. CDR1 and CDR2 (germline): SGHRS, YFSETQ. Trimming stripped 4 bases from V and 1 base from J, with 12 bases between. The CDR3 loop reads CASSPGPHSNQPQHF. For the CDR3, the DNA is TGCGCCAGCAGCCCGGGACCGCACAGCAATCAGCCCCAGCATTTT.

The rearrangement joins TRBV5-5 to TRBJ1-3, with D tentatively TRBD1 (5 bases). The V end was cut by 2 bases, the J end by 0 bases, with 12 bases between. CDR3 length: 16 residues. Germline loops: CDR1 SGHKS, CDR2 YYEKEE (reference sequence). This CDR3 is CASSFVTGPSGNTIYF. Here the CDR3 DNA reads TGTGCCAGCAGCTTCGTAACAGGTCCCTCTGGAAACACCATATATTTT.

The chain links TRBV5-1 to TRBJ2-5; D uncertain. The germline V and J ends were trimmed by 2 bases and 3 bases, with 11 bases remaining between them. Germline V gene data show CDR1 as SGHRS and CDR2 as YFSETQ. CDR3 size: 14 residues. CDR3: CASSFPSGEETQYF. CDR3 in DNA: TGCGCCAGCAGCTTCCCCTCCGGCGAAGAGACCCAGTACTTC.

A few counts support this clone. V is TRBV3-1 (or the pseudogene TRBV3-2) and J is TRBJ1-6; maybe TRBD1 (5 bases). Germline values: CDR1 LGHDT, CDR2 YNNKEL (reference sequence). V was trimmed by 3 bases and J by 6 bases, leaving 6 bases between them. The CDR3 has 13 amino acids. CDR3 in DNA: TGTGCCAGCAGCCAGGGGCGTAATTCACCCCTCCACTTT. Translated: CASSQGRNSPLHF.